A single sample is the source of the 30 T cell receptor beta chains below, sequenced in a study of metastatic and nonmetastatic thyroid tumors. There were no patients who had received any treatment before thyroid surgery. With MiXCR, TCRdb reprocessed the PCR reads. The sample includes 20,000 to 25,000 clones, roughly a fifth of them seen just once. The specimen was blood. Every receptor here comes from a female donor with papillary thyroid cancer or a benign thyroid nodule (not recorded which). Some clones in this sample may be carry-over from other donors' samples.

This clone was seen many times. The V and J genes are TRBV18 and TRBJ1-1, with D perhaps TRBD1 (6 bases). The germline V gene has CDR1 KGHSH and CDR2 LQKENI. The CDR3 length is 14 residues. V lost 4 bases to trimming and J lost 2 bases, with 11 bases between them. CDR3 sequence (DNA): TGTGCCAGCTCACTCAGGACAGTTAACACTGAAGCTTTCTTT. This translates into CASSLRTVNTEAFF.

This clone was counted ten times or more. The chain carries TRBV7-6 and TRBJ2-2, with D uncertain. This CDR3 is built from 14 residues. Deletions cut 6 bases from V and 0 bases from J, with 8 bases between. Germline assignment: CDR1 SGHVS and CDR2 FNYEAQ. CDR3 loop: CASSLDANTGELFF. The CDR3 DNA follows: TGTGCCAGCAGTCTGGACGCGAACACCGGGGAGCTGTTTTTT.

This clone is termed medium-sized. The chain employs TRBV13 and TRBJ2-7, with 7 nucleotides matching TRBD1. The V gene end was trimmed by 8 bases and the J gene end by 1 base; junction bases not matched to a gene: 2. The CDR3 has 12 residues. In germline, CDR1 is PRHDT, CDR2 FYEKMQ (reference sequence). DNA of the CDR3: TGTGCCAGCCGACAGGGATCCTACGAGCAGTACTTC. It specifies CASRQGSYEQYF.

This clone was counted at least ten times. This may be a read error: a much more frequent sequence differs by one nucleotide. The chain combines TRBV20-1 with TRBJ2-7, with TRBD2 matching 12 bases. The CDR3 loop spans 15 amino acids. The trim removed 2 bases at V and 4 bases at J, leaving 6 bases unmatched. Germline CDR1 reads DFQATT; CDR2 reads SNEGSKA (reference sequence). The DNA for the CDR3 is TGCAGTGCTAGACCCCTAGCGGGGGGGGAGTACGAGCAGTACTTC. Its translation is CSARPLAGGEYEQYF.

This clone was seen a handful of times. The gene calls are TRBV12-3 or TRBV12-4 and TRBJ2-7; TRBD2 matches 12 bases. The ends lost 5 bases at V and 2 bases at J; junction bases unmatched: 7. This CDR3 spans 16 amino acids. CDR3 in amino acids: CASSARGLAGTYEQYF. CDR3 DNA: TGTGCCAGCAGTGCCAGGGGACTAGCGGGTACCTACGAGCAGTACTTC.

This clone was found a few times. This may stem from a read error, because a much larger clone lies one nucleotide away. Other nucleotide sequences in the sample specify the same CDR3. J is TRBJ2-1 and V is TRBV7-9; a possible D gene is TRBD2 (5 bases). Trimming took off 9 bases at V and 9 bases at J, with 18 bases between the two ends. This CDR3 is 13 amino acids long. The germline V gene encodes CDR1 SEHNR and CDR2 FQNEAQ (reference sequence). The CDR3 sequence: CASSASSLGEQFF. The CDR3 DNA sequence: TGTGCCAGTAGCGCCTCTTCCTTGGGTGAGCAGTTCTTC. The entire variable domain, with the rest obtained from reference TRBV7-9 and TRBJ2-1, is as follows: DTGVSQNPRHKITKRGQNVTFRCDPISEHNRLYWYRQTLGQGPEFLTYFQNEAQLEKSRLLSDRFSAERPKGSFSTLEIQRTEQGDSAMYLCASSASSLGEQFFGPGTRLTVL.

This clone was seen many times. V usage is TRBV20-1 and J usage is TRBJ2-7, with no clear D. CDR1 is DFQATT and CDR2 is SNEGSKA in the germline V gene (reference sequence). This CDR3 is built from 14 residues. V shed 0 bases and J shed 7 bases, with 16 bases lying between them. The CDR3 nucleotides are TGCAGTGCTAGAGATTCCCTCATAGGTTTGGAGCAGTACTTC. Translation: CSARDSLIGLEQYF.

The rearrangement links TRBV4-2 to TRBJ1-1; TRBD1 matches 7 bases. CDR1 is LGHNA and CDR2 is YNFKEQ in the germline V gene. The CDR3 covers 15 residues. V gave up 4 bases and J gave up 1 base; unmatched junction bases: 6. The CDR3 loop is CASSPTGQRNTEAFF. The CDR3 nucleotides are TGTGCCAGCAGCCCTACGGGACAGAGGAACACTGAAGCTTTCTTT.

The rearrangement links TRBV30 to TRBJ1-2; weak D call: TRBD1 (6 bases). CDR1 is GTSNPN and CDR2 is SVGIG in the germline V gene (reference sequence). The CDR3 extends over 13 amino acids. V gave up 0 bases and J gave up 5 bases, with 10 bases separating them. The CDR3 reads CAWSVVGAYGYTF. In DNA form, the CDR3 reads TGTGCCTGGAGTGTCGTGGGGGCGTATGGCTACACCTTC.

This clone has a handful of counts. One end of the junction is discordant with germline, which a read error may explain. Distinct nucleotide sequences in the sample also encode this CDR3. DNA for the CDR3: TGTGCCAGCAGTTACGCCCCGAATACCGGGGAGCTGTTTTTT. Translation gives CASSYAPNTGELFF. The V and J genes are TRBV6-2 or TRBV6-3 and TRBJ2-2; D unresolved. The CDR3 loop spans 14 amino acids. Germline assignment: CDR1 MNHEY and CDR2 SVGEGT.

This clone was observed at least ten times. A much more abundant neighbour one base away suggests this may be a read error. In DNA, the CDR3 is TGTGCCAGCAGTTCGACTGGCGGCTCCTACAATGAGCAGTTCTTC. This sequence encodes CASSSTGGSYNEQFF. V and J are TRBV12-3 or TRBV12-4 and TRBJ2-1; no firm D call. The V and J ends lost 4 bases and 0 bases respectively, with 10 bases between them. The CDR3 contains 15 residues.

This clone was seen many times. The chain has TRBV19 and TRBJ1-4; 7 nucleotides agree with TRBD1. The CDR3 covers 15 residues. V lost 6 bases and J lost 5; bases outside the gene matches: 9. Germline CDR1 is LNHDA and CDR2 is SQIVND (reference sequence). DNA of the CDR3: TGTGCCAGTAGAACGATCGGGACAGAAAATGAAAAACTGTTTTTT. Protein: CASRTIGTENEKLFF.

The table lists this clone with many counts. The CDR3 bases are TGTGCCAGCAGCTTTTCCGCAAATCAGCCCCAGCATTTT. It is translated as CASSFSANQPQHF. This chain uses TRBV7-3 with TRBJ1-5, with D hard to call. The CDR3 runs to 13 residues. V lost 3 bases and J 4 bases, leaving 7 bases between the germline ends. Germline CDR1 and CDR2: SGHTA and FQGTGA.

The rearrangement uses TRBV11-3 and TRBJ2-5; no reliable D call. Judging by the DNA end, TRBJ2-1 fits better; the J call may be wrong. Germline V gene lookup returns CDR1 SGHNT and CDR2 YENEEA. The CDR3 extends over 16 amino acids. The CDR3 here is CASSHTLTDGYNEQFF. The CDR3 DNA reads TGTGCCAGCAGCCATACCTTGACGGACGGCTACAATGAGCAGTTCTTC.

This clone was counted many times. The V gene is TRBV7-3, the J gene TRBJ2-3; D tentatively fits TRBD1 or TRBD2 (6 bases each). The CDR3 loop spans 15 amino acids. Germline lookup yields CDR1 SGHTA and CDR2 FQGTGA. V dropped 0 bases and J dropped 6 bases, with 13 bases sitting between them. The chain's CDR3 is CASSLTGGPLDTQYF. For the CDR3, the DNA is TGTGCCAGCAGCTTAACGGGGGGCCCACTGGATACGCAGTATTTT.

Comments on this clone: A much larger clone lies one base from this, so it may be a read error. Other DNA sequences of this sample code for an identical CDR3. As DNA, the CDR3 is TGTGCCAGCTCCATAACAGGGTCTAAAAACATTCAGTACTTC. Translation: CASSITGSKNIQYF. This rearrangement joins TRBV6-2 or TRBV6-3 to TRBJ2-4, with D perhaps matching TRBD1 (6 bases). V lost 8 bases and J 4 bases, leaving 15 bases between the germline ends. The CDR3 covers 14 residues. Germline V gene lookup returns CDR1 MNHEY and CDR2 SVGEGT.

This clone was counted at least ten times. The identical CDR3 is also encoded by other nucleotide sequences in the sample. V gene TRBV30 combines with J gene TRBJ2-1; D call uncertain. V lost 1 base to trimming and J lost 4 bases, with 2 bases between them. The CDR3 is 11 amino acids. In germline, CDR1 is GTSNPN, CDR2 SVGIG (reference sequence). The DNA for the CDR3 is TGTGCCTGGAGTGGGTACAATGAGCAGTTCTTC. Amino acids: CAWSGYNEQFF.

This clone was observed many times. The rearrangement links TRBV20-1 to TRBJ2-7; tentative D call: TRBD2 (8 bases). V was trimmed by 5 bases and J by 0 bases, leaving 17 bases between them. Germline V gives CDR1 DFQATT, CDR2 SNEGSKA (reference sequence). CDR3 length: 15 amino acids. CDR3 DNA: TGCAGTGCTTCAATCAGGGGGACTAGCTCCTACGAGCAGTACTTC. Translation gives CSASIRGTSSYEQYF.

This clone showed up many times. V gene TRBV7-8 combines with J gene TRBJ2-3; TRBD1 or TRBD2 may be the D gene (5 bases each). Deletions cut 5 bases from V and 1 base from J, with 13 bases between. This CDR3 spans 15 amino acids. Germline CDR1 SGHVS, CDR2 FQNEAQ. The CDR3 protein is CASSTRGDGTDTQYF. The CDR3 region has the DNA TGTGCCAGCAGCACACGAGGGGATGGCACAGATACGCAGTATTTT.

This clone was seen many times. The chain couples TRBV5-1 to TRBJ2-5; tentative D call: TRBD1 (5 bases). Germline V CDR1 and CDR2: SGHRS, YFSETQ. This CDR3 is built from 12 residues. Trimming left V 2 bases short and J 9 bases short, with 11 bases between. CDR3 DNA sequence: TGCGCCAGCAGCTTCGGACAATTGGCCCAGTACTTC. Translating it yields CASSFGQLAQYF.

At least ten counts were recorded for this clone. The CDR3 DNA follows: TGTGCCAGCAGCCAAGGACGTCGCTATGGCTACACCTTC. Translation gives CASSQGRRYGYTF. The rearrangement joins TRBV14 to TRBJ1-2, with D uncertain. This CDR3 has 13 residues. V lost 1 base to trimming and J lost 4 bases, with 7 bases between them. Germline loops: CDR1 SGHDN, CDR2 FVKESK.

This clone was seen a handful of times. The J gene is TRBJ1-1, the V gene TRBV19; a possible D gene is TRBD1 (5 bases). This CDR3 spans 15 amino acids. Trimming removed 5 bases at V and 1 base at J, with 14 bases between. The germline V gene has CDR1 LNHDA and CDR2 SQIVND (reference sequence). The CDR3 DNA is TGTGCCAGTAGTTCCCCGGACATTACGAACACTGAAGCTTTCTTT. It encodes CASSSPDITNTEAFF.

This clone was seen just once. The chain combines TRBV20-1 with TRBJ2-7; no clear D. Germline CDR1 is DFQATT and CDR2 is SNEGSKA (reference sequence). V was clipped by 0 bases and J by 7 bases, with 16 bases between them. The CDR3 is 14 residues long. CDR3 in DNA: TGCAGTGCTAGAGATTCCCTCATGTGTTTGGAGCAGTACTTC. Translation: CSARDSLMCLEQYF.

This clone was picked up many times. This CDR3 is also generated by other DNA sequences in the sample. The chain recombines TRBV6-1 with TRBJ1-4; D remains ambiguous. V dropped 7 bases and J dropped 2 bases, with 11 bases sitting between them. The CDR3 contains 14 residues. Germline values: CDR1 MNHNS, CDR2 SASEGT. The CDR3 nucleotides are TGTGCCAGCAACACGGGGTCGACTAATGAAAAACTGTTTTTT. This gives the protein CASNTGSTNEKLFF.

The table lists this clone with many counts. The chain has TRBV10-3 and TRBJ1-1; D remains unclear. This CDR3 region has 14 residues. Trimming stripped 3 bases from V and 2 bases from J, with 10 bases between. In germline, CDR1 is ENHRY, CDR2 SYGVKD. CDR3 in amino acids: CAISDPADNTEAFF. The DNA of the CDR3 is TGTGCCATCAGTGATCCGGCAGACAACACTGAAGCTTTCTTT.

This clone was counted at least ten times. The chain couples TRBV10-2 to TRBJ1-6; 12 bases map to TRBD1. Germline V CDR1 and CDR2: WSHSY, SAAADI. The trim removed 6 bases at V and 3 bases at J, leaving 3 bases unmatched. This CDR3 comprises 16 residues. CDR3 amino acids: CASRGTGGFYNSPLHF. In DNA form, the CDR3 reads TGCGCCAGCAGAGGGACAGGGGGCTTCTATAATTCACCCCTCCACTTT.

This clone came up many times. The rearrangement uses TRBV30 and TRBJ2-6; no definite D call. CDR3 length: 12 amino acids. V shed 4 bases and J shed 0 bases, with 1 base lying between them. The germline V gene has CDR1 GTSNPN and CDR2 SVGIG (reference sequence). In nucleotides, the CDR3 is TGTGCCTGGACCTCTGGGGCCAACGTCCTGACTTTC. Translation: CAWTSGANVLTF. The full variable domain, with the rest looked up from reference TRBV30 and TRBJ2-6, is SQTIHQWPATLVQPVGSPLSLECTVEGTSNPNLYWYRQAAGRGLQLLFYSVGIGQISSEVPQNLSASRPQDRQFILSSKKLLLSDSGFYLCAWTSGANVLTFGAGSRLTVL.

This clone has at least ten counts. The DNA for the CDR3 is TGTGCCAGCAGCCCGACTAGCGGGGTGTATACGCAGTATTTT. As protein: CASSPTSGVYTQYF. The V call is TRBV3-1, the J call TRBJ2-3, with 11 bases lining up with TRBD2. Trimming removed 4 bases from V and 7 bases from J; junction bases left unmatched: 4. Germline-derived CDR1 and CDR2 are LGHDT and YNNKEL (reference sequence). The length of the CDR3 is 14 residues.

This clone was counted at least ten times. The rearrangement uses TRBV4-1 and TRBJ1-1; D remains unclear. Germline CDR1 and CDR2: MGHRA and YSYEKL. The CDR3 runs 14 residues. The V end was cut by 7 bases, the J end by 1 base, with 13 bases between. The CDR3 nucleotides are TGCGCCAGCAAACCCCGGGCAGGGAACACTGAAGCTTTCTTT. This encodes CASKPRAGNTEAFF.

This clone has a count of ten or more. V gene TRBV7-9 combines with J gene TRBJ2-5, with TRBD2 identical over 11 bases. J gave up 2 bases and V 5 bases, and 4 bases lay outside the gene matches. Germline V gene sequence: CDR1 SEHNR, CDR2 FQNEAQ (reference sequence). The CDR3 is 15 residues long. The CDR3 nucleotides are TGTGCCAGCAGCCAGGGACTAGCGGCACAAGAGACCCAGTACTTC. This encodes CASSQGLAAQETQYF. Based on the CDR3 plus reference TRBV7-9 and TRBJ2-5, the full variable domain is DTGVSQNPRHKITKRGQNVTFRCDPISEHNRLYWYRQTLGQGPEFLTYFQNEAQLEKSRLLSDRFSAERPKGSFSTLEIQRTEQGDSAMYLCASSQGLAAQETQYFGPGTRLLVL.